The sequence of this T cell receptor (beta chain) was determined in a study of blood T cell repertoires in COVID-19. Background on the study: Researchers got acute and convalescent COVID-19 samples from the United States, Italy and Spain. PBMCs, B-cell-depleted T cells, or T cells provided the cDNA or gDNA that made up the material.

As handled by the study authors: Scientists estimated how many nucleated cells there were by amplifying reference gene primers. TCRdb's copy holds only in-frame clones and misses some; the assay was immunoSEQ multiplex PCR. The DNA gave D and trimming, while V, J and clone size come from that table. The repertoire has about 40,000 clones, approximately 86% of them found once; the top ten carry roughly a tenth. The CDR3 consists of 17 residues. The germline V gene encodes CDR1 KGHDR and CDR2 SFDVKD. V lost 3 bases to trimming and J lost 7 bases; unmatched junction nucleotides: 15. The genes are TRBV24-1 and TRBJ2-7; 9 positions match TRBD1. The receptor's source is a woman aged 80 or over with active COVID-19. The specimen was peripheral blood. The CDR3 reads CATSDLGQGRSPWEQYF. The CDR3 bases are TGTGCCACCAGTGATCTAGGACAGGGGCGCTCGCCTTGGGAGCAGTACTTC.